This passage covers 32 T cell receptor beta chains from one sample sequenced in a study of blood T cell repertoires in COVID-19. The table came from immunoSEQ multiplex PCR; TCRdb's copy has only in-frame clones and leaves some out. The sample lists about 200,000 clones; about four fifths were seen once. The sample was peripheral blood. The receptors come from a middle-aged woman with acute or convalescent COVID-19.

This CDR3 is CASSYSGRGSYNEQFF. CDR3 in DNA: TGTGCCAGCAGTTACTCGGGGCGGGGCTCCTACAATGAGCAGTTCTTC. The chain joins TRBV6-2 or TRBV6-3 to TRBJ2-1; tentative D call: TRBD2 (6 bases). CDR3 length: 16 residues. V gave up 0 bases and J gave up 0 bases, with 9 bases separating them. Germline V CDR1 and CDR2: MNHEY, SVGEGT.

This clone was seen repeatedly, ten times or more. CDR3 sequence (DNA): TGTGCCAGCAGCTTAGATACGAGCGGGGCCGGTCAGTCCTACAATGAGCAGTTCTTC. Translating it yields CASSLDTSGAGQSYNEQFF. The chain employs TRBV11-3 and TRBJ2-1; 7 nucleotides agree with TRBD2. The germline V gene has CDR1 SGHNT and CDR2 YENEEA. V was clipped by 0 bases and J by 1 base; unmatched bases: 12. The CDR3 sequence is 19 residues long.

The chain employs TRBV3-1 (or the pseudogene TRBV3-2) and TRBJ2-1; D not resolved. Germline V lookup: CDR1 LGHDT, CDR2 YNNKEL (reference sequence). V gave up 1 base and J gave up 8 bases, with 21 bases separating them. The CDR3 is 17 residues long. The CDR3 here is CASSQVFPLTDCHEQFF. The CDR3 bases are TGTGCCAGCAGCCAAGTTTTCCCCCTCACCGACTGCCATGAGCAGTTCTTC.

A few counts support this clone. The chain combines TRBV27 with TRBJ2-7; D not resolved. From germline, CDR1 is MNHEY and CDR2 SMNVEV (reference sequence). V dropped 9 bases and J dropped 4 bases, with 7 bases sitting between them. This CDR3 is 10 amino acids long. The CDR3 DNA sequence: TGTGCCAGTGGCCATTACGAGCAGTACTTC. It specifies CASGHYEQYF.

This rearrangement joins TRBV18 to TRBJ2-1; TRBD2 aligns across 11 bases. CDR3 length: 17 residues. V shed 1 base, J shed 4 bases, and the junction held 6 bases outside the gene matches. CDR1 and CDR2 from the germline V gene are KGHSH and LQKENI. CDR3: CASSPRTSGSGYNEQFF. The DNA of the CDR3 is TGTGCCAGCTCACCACGTACTAGCGGGAGCGGGTACAATGAGCAGTTCTTC.

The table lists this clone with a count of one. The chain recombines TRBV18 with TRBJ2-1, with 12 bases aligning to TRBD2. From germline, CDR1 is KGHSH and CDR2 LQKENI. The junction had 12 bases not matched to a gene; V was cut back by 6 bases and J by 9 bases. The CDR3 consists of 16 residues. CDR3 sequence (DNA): TGTGCCAGCTCCCGACTTCTAGCGGGGGGGGCAGGTGAGCAGTTCTTC. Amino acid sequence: CASSRLLAGGAGEQFF.

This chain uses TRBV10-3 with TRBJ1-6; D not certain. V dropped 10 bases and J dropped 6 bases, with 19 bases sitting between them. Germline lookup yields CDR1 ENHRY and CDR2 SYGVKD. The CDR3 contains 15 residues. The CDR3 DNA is TGTGCCACCCGCCTCGTGCAGGATGGTAATTCACCCCTCCACTTT. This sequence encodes CATRLVQDGNSPLHF.

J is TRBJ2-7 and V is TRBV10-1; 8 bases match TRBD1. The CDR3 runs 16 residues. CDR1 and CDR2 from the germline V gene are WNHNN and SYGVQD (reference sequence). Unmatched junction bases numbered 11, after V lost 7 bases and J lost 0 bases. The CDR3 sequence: CASIKRQGPLSYEQYF. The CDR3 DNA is TGCGCCAGCATAAAACGACAGGGGCCCCTCTCCTACGAGCAGTACTTC.

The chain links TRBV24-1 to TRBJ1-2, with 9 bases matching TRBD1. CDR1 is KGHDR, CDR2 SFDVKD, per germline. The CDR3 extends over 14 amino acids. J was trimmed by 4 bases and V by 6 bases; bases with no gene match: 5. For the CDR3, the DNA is TGTGCCACCAGTCCGGGACAGGGAAGCTATGGCTACACCTTC. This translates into CATSPGQGSYGYTF.

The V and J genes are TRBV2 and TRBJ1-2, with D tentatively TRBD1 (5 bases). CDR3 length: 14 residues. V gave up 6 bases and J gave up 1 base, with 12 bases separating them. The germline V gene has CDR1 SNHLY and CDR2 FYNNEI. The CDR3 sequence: CASSPGEYNYGYTF. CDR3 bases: TGTGCCAGCAGCCCGGGGGAATATAACTATGGCTACACCTTC.

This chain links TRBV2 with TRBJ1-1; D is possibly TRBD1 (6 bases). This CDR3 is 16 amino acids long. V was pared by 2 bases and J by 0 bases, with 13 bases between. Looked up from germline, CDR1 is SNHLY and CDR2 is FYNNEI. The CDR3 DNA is TGTGCCAGCAGTGAAAGAGGGGGTACTATGAACACTGAAGCTTTCTTT. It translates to CASSERGGTMNTEAFF. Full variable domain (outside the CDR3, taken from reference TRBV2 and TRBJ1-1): EPEVTQTPSHQVTQMGQEVILRCVPISNHLYFYWYRQILGQKVEFLVSFYNNEISEKSEIFDDQFSVERPDGSNFTLKIRSTKLEDSAMYFCASSERGGTMNTEAFFGQGTRLTVV.

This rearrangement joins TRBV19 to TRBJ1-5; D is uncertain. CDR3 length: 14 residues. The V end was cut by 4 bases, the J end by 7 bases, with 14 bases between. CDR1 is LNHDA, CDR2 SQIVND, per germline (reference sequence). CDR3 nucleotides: TGTGCCAGTAGTAAAAGGCAGGAACGCCAGCCCCAGCATTTT. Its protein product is CASSKRQERQPQHF.

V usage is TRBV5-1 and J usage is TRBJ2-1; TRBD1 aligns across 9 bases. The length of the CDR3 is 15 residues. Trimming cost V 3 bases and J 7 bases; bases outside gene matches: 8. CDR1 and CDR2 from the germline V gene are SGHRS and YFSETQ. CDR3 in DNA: TGCGCCAGCAGCTATGCCGGGACAGGGAGGAATGAGCAGTTCTTC. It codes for CASSYAGTGRNEQFF.

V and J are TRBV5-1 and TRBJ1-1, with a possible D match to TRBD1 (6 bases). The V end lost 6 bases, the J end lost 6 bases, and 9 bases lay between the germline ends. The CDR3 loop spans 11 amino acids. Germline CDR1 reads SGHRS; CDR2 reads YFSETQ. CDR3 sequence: CASNGGPEAFF. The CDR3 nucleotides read TGCGCCAGCAATGGGGGCCCTGAAGCTTTCTTT.

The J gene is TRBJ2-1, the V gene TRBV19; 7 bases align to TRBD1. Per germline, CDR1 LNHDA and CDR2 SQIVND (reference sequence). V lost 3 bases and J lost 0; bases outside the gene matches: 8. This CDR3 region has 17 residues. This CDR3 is CASSILGQTISYNEQFF. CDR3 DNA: TGTGCCAGTAGTATCCTGGGACAGACAATCTCCTACAATGAGCAGTTCTTC.

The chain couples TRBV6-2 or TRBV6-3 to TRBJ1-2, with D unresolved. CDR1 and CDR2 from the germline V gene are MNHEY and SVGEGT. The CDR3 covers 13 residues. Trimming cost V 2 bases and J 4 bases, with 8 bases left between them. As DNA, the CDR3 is TGTGCCAGCAGTTACCCGGCAGGCTATGGCTACACCTTC. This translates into CASSYPAGYGYTF.

CDR3 DNA sequence: TGTGCCAGCAGGCTAGCGGGGGCCGACGAGCAGTACTTC. Protein: CASRLAGADEQYF. The chain recombines TRBV6-5 with TRBJ2-7; 10 bases align to TRBD2. Germline values: CDR1 MNHEY, CDR2 SVGAGI. J was trimmed by 5 bases and V by 6 bases; bases with no gene match: 4. The CDR3 sequence is 13 residues long.

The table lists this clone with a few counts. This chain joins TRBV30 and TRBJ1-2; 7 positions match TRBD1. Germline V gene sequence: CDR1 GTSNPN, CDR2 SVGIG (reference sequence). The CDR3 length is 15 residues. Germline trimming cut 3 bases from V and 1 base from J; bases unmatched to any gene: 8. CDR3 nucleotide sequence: TGTGCCTGGAGATTTCAGGACAGGCTTAACTATGGCTACACCTTC. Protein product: CAWRFQDRLNYGYTF.

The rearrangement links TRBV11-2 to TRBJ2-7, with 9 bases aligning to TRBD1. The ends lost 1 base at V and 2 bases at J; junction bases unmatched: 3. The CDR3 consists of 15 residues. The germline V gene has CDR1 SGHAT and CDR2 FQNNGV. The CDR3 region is CASSLVGTGPYEQYF. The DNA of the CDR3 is TGTGCCAGCAGCTTAGTGGGGACAGGGCCCTACGAGCAGTACTTC.

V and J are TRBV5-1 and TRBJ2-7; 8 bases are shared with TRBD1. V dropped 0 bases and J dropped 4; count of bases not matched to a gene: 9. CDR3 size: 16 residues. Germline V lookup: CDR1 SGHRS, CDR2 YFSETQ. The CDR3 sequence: CASSLEDRGPQYEQYF. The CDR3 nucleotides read TGCGCCAGCAGCTTGGAAGACAGGGGCCCGCAGTACGAGCAGTACTTC.

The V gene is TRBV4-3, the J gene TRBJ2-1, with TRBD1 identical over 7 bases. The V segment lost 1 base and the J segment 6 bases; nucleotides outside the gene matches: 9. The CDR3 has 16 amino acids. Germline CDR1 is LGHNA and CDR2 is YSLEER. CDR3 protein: CASSQGAQGRSNEQFF. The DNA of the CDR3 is TGCGCCAGCAGCCAAGGTGCACAGGGGAGAAGCAATGAGCAGTTCTTC.

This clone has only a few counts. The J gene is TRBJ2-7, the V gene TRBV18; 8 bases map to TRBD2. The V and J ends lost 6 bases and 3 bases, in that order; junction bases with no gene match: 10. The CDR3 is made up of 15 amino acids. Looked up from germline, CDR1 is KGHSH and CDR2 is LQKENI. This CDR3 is CASSQGSGDFYEQYF. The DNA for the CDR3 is TGTGCCAGCTCCCAGGGTAGCGGGGACTTCTACGAGCAGTACTTC.

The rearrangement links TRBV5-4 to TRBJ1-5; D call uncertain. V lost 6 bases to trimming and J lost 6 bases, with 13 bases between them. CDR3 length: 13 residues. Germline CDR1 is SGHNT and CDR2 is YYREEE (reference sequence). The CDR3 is CASTIDRVQPQHF. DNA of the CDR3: TGTGCCAGCACGATAGACCGGGTTCAGCCCCAGCATTTT.

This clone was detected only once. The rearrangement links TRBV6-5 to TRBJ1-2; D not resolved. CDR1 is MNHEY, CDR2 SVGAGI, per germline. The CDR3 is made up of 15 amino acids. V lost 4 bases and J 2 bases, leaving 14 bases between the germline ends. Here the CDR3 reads CASSWAGEGNYGYTF. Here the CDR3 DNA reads TGTGCCAGCAGTTGGGCCGGGGAGGGAAACTATGGCTACACCTTC.

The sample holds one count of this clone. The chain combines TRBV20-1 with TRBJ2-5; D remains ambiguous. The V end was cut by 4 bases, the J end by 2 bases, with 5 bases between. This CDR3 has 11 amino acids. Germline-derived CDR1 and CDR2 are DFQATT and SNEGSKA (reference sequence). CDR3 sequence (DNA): TGCAGTGCTATGGAGCAAGAGACCCAGTACTTC. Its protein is CSAMEQETQYF.

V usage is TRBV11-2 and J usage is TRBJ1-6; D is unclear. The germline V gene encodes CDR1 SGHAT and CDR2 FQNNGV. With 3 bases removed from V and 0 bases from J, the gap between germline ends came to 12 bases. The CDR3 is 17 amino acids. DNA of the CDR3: TGTGCCAGCAGCTTTGTGGCCGGGGACTCCTATAATTCACCCCTCCACTTT. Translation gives CASSFVAGDSYNSPLHF.

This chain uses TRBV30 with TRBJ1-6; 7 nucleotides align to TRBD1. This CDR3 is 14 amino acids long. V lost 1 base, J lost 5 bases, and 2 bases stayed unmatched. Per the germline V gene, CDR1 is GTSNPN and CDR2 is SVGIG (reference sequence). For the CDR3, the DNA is TGTGCCTGGAGTGGCGGACAGGATAATTCACCCCTCCACTTT. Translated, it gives CAWSGGQDNSPLHF.

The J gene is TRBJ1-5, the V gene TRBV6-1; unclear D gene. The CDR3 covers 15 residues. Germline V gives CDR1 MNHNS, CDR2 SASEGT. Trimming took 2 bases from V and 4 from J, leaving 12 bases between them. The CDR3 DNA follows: TGTGCCAGCAGTGAAAGAATACGAGGGAATCAGCCCCAGCATTTT. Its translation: CASSERIRGNQPQHF.

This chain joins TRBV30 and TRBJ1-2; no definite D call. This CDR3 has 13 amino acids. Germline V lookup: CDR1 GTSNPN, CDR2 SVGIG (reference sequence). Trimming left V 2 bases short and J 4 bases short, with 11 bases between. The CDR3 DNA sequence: TGTGCCTGGAGTCCAGCAGGCCCCTATGGCTACACCTTC. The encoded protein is CAWSPAGPYGYTF.

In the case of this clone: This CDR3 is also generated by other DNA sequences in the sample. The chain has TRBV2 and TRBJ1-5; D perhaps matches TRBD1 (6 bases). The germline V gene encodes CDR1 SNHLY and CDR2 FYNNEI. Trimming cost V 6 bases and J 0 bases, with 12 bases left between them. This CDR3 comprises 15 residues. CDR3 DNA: TGTGCCAGCAGCGGACAGCTCAATAGCAATCAGCCCCAGCATTTT. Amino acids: CASSGQLNSNQPQHF.

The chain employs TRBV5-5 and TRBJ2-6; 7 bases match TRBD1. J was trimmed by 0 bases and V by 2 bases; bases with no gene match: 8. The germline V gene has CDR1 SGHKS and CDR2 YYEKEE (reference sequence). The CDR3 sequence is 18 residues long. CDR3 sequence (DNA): TGTGCCAGCAGCTTCCGACAGGGTCTCATCTCTGGGGCCAACGTCCTGACTTTC. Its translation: CASSFRQGLISGANVLTF.

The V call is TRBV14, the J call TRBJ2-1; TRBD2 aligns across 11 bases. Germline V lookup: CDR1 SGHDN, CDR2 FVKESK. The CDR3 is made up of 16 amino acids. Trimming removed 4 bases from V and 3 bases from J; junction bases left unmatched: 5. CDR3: CASSLRLAGFYNEQFF. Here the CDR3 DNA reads TGTGCCAGCAGCCTTCGACTAGCGGGATTCTACAATGAGCAGTTCTTC.